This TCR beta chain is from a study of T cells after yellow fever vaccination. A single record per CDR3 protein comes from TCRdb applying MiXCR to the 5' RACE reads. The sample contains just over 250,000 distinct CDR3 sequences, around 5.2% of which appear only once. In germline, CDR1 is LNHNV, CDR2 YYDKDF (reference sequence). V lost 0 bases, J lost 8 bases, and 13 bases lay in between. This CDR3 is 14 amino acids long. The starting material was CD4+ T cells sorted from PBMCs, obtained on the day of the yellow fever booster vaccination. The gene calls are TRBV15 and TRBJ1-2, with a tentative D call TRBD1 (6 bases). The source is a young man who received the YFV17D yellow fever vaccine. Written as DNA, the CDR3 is TGTGCCACCAGCAGAGATAACACAGGGAACGGCTACACCTTC. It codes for CATSRDNTGNGYTF.